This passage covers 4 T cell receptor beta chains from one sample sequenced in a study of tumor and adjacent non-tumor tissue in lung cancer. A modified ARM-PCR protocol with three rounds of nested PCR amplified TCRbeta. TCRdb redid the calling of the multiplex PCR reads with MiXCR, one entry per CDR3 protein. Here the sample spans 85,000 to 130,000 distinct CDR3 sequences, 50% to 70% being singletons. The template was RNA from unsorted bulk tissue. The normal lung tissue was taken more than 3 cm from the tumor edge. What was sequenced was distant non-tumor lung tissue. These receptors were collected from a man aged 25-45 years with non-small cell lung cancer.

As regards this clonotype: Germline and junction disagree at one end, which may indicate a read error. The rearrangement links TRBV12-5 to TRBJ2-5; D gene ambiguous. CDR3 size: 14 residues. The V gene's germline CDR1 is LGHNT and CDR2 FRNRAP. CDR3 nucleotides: TGTGCTAGTGGTTTGGGACGTGCCCCAGAGACCCAATACTTC. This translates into CASGLGRAPETQYF.

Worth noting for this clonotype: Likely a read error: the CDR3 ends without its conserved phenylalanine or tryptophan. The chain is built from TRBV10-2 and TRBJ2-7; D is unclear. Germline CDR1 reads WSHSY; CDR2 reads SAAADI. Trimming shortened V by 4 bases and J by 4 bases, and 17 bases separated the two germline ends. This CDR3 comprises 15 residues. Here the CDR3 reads CASSVVRQSPYEQYI. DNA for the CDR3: TGCGCCAGCAGTGTTGTCCGGCAGAGTCCATACGAGCAGTACATC.

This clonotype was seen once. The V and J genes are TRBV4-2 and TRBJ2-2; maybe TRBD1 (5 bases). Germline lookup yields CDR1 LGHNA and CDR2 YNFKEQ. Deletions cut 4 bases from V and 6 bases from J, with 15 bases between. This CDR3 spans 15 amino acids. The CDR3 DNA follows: TGTGCCAGCAGCCTGGAGCAGGGTGGTGCCGGGGAGCTGTTTTTT. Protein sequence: CASSLEQGGAGELFF.

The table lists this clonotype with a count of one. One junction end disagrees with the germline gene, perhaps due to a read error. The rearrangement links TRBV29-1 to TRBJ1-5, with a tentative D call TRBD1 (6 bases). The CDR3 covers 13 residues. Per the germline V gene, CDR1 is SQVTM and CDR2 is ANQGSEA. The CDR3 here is CSDSTGYNQPQHF. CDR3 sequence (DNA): TGCAGCGATAGTACAGGGTACAATCAACCCCAGCATTTT.